One and the same sample provided the 24 T cell receptor beta chains below, sequenced in a study of T cell responses to AZD1222 COVID-19 vaccine. Some clones are missing from TCRdb's copy, which holds only in-frame ones; the method was immunoSEQ multiplex PCR. The sample comprises 60,000 to 65,000 clones, about 83% of which are singletons, and approximately 7.4% rests with the top ten. Sample: peripheral blood, taken on day 0 of AZD1222 vaccination. The receptors originated from an adult in good health.

This clone is a singleton in its sample. CDR3 amino acids: CASRELRDSTEAFF. For the CDR3, the DNA is TGTGCCAGCAGAGAACTCCGGGACAGCACTGAAGCTTTCTTT. The J gene is TRBJ1-1, the V gene TRBV2; TRBD1 matches 7 bases. The V segment lost 6 bases and the J segment 4 bases; nucleotides outside the gene matches: 8. CDR1 and CDR2 (germline): SNHLY, FYNNEI. The CDR3 is 14 amino acids.

The chain is built from TRBV4-3 and TRBJ2-7; 8 nucleotides line up with TRBD2. V lost 5 bases and J lost 6; bases outside the gene matches: 9. CDR1 is LGHNA and CDR2 is YSLEER in the germline V gene. CDR3 length equals 14 residues. This chain's CDR3 is CASSSQRGPTEQYF. CDR3 DNA: TGCGCCAGCAGCTCACAGCGGGGGCCAACCGAGCAGTACTTC.

The CDR3 here is CARLEAGGSAEQYF. In DNA, the CDR3 is TGTGCCAGATTAGAAGCGGGGGGATCCGCCGAGCAGTACTTC. This chain uses TRBV2 with TRBJ2-7, with 9 bases identical to TRBD2. J gave up 6 bases and V 9 bases, and 12 bases lay outside the gene matches. Looked up from germline, CDR1 is SNHLY and CDR2 is FYNNEI. This CDR3 is built from 14 residues.

The genes are TRBV19 and TRBJ1-4; no reliable D call. Germline V gene data show CDR1 as LNHDA and CDR2 as SQIVND (reference sequence). V lost 0 bases to trimming and J lost 8 bases, with 19 bases between them. The CDR3 has 17 residues. The chain's CDR3 is CASSIDREAGHREKLFF. DNA of the CDR3: TGTGCCAGTAGTATAGATCGGGAGGCGGGCCATCGGGAAAAACTGTTTTTT.

The chain carries TRBV7-9 and TRBJ1-6, with D hard to call. Germline values: CDR1 SEHNR, CDR2 FQNEAQ (reference sequence). The CDR3 is 12 residues long. V lost 5 bases to trimming and J lost 8 bases, with 7 bases between them. The CDR3 DNA reads TGTGCCAGCAGCCTGTCAGATTCACCCCTCCACTTT. It translates to CASSLSDSPLHF.

This chain uses TRBV11-2 with TRBJ1-1, with D perhaps TRBD1 (5 bases). Per germline, CDR1 SGHAT and CDR2 FQNNGV. CDR3 length: 16 amino acids. The germline V and J ends were trimmed by 1 base and 5 bases, with 17 bases remaining between them. CDR3 coding DNA: TGTGCCAGCAGCTTAGCTCGTGGGGGACTGTGGACTGAAGCTTTCTTT. As protein: CASSLARGGLWTEAFF.

The chain is built from TRBV15 and TRBJ2-3; the D gene is possibly TRBD2 (6 bases). V lost 2 bases, J lost 9 bases, and 15 bases lay in between. In germline, CDR1 is LNHNV, CDR2 YYDKDF (reference sequence). The CDR3 sequence is 14 residues long. The CDR3 region has the DNA TGTGCCACCAGCAGACCTAGGAGGGCCCAGACGCAGTATTTT. This encodes CATSRPRRAQTQYF. The full variable domain, rest sourced from reference TRBV15 and TRBJ2-3, is DAMVIQNPRYQVTQFGKPVTLSCSQTLNHNVMYWYQQKSSQAPKLLFHYYDKDFNNEADTPDNFQSRRPNTSFCFLDIRSPGLGDTAMYLCATSRPRRAQTQYFGPGTRLTVL.

This chain connects TRBV5-1 to TRBJ1-3, with 9 bases fitting TRBD1. The CDR3 is 16 amino acids. Germline CDR1 SGHRS, CDR2 YFSETQ. With 4 bases clipped from V and 0 bases from J, the junction kept 5 bases outside the gene matches. This chain's CDR3 is CASSRGQGLSGNTIYF. The CDR3 nucleotides read TGCGCCAGCAGCCGGGGACAGGGCCTCTCTGGAAACACCATATATTTT.

This chain connects TRBV15 to TRBJ1-6, with unresolved D. This CDR3 has 14 amino acids. Germline CDR1 is LNHNV and CDR2 is YYDKDF (reference sequence). V lost 0 bases to trimming and J lost 9 bases, with 9 bases between them. CDR3 sequence: CATSRDRYLSPLHF. CDR3 sequence (DNA): TGTGCCACCAGCAGAGATCGTTATCTTTCACCCCTCCACTTT.

The CDR3 nucleotides read TGTGCCAGCAGTTCTCCCGGGACAGGGCTTGGCTACACCTTC. It codes for CASSSPGTGLGYTF. The chain uses TRBV27 and TRBJ1-2; 9 bases fit TRBD1. Germline CDR1 reads MNHEY; CDR2 reads SMNVEV (reference sequence). With 4 bases clipped from V and 7 bases from J, the junction kept 7 bases outside the gene matches. The CDR3 spans 14 residues.

This CDR3 is CASSQSRGLGNTIYF. CDR3 DNA: TGTGCCAGTAGCCAATCCAGGGGGCTTGGAAACACCATATATTTT. The J gene is TRBJ1-3, the V gene TRBV19, with 8 bases lining up with TRBD1. CDR1 and CDR2 (germline): LNHDA, SQIVND (reference sequence). The CDR3 is made up of 15 amino acids. Trimming took 6 bases from V and 3 from J; bases not matched to a gene: 7.

This chain connects TRBV5-1 to TRBJ2-3; D is uncertain. Germline V gene sequence: CDR1 SGHRS, CDR2 YFSETQ. The CDR3 spans 18 residues. V lost 4 bases and J 2 bases, leaving 23 bases between the germline ends. CDR3 sequence reads: CASSGVLGKRPSTDTQYF. As DNA, the CDR3 is TGCGCCAGCAGCGGAGTCTTGGGGAAGAGACCGTCCACAGATACGCAGTATTTT.

This clone was observed once. The chain joins TRBV6-1 to TRBJ1-2; D not resolved. V lost 1 base to trimming and J lost 7 bases, with 7 bases between them. Germline V gives CDR1 MNHNS, CDR2 SASEGT. The CDR3 runs 12 residues. CDR3 in amino acids: CASSEGIGGYTF. The CDR3 coding sequence is TGTGCCAGCAGTGAAGGGATCGGTGGCTACACCTTC.

This clone was observed a handful of times. This chain uses TRBV5-1 with TRBJ2-1; 7 bases fit TRBD2. Germline V lookup: CDR1 SGHRS, CDR2 YFSETQ. This CDR3 region has 17 residues. Trimming at V came to 3 bases and at J to 2 bases, leaving 11 bases not matched to a gene. This CDR3 is CASSWVGLQSPYNEQFF. CDR3 coding DNA: TGCGCCAGCAGCTGGGTGGGACTACAAAGTCCCTACAATGAGCAGTTCTTC.

The genes are TRBV19 and TRBJ1-4, with D possibly TRBD1 on 6 matching bases. Deletions cut 3 bases from V and 14 bases from J, with 19 bases between. Germline V gives CDR1 LNHDA, CDR2 SQIVND (reference sequence). The CDR3 is 14 amino acids. The CDR3 bases are TGTGCCAGTAGTATCAGGACAGCCTCGGTAGTGCTGTTTTTT. Its translation: CASSIRTASVVLFF. Filled out from reference TRBV19 and TRBJ1-4, the complete variable domain reads DGGITQSPKYLFRKEGQNVTLSCEQNLNHDAMYWYRQDPGQGLRLIYYSQIVNDFQKGDIAEGYSVSREKKESFPLTVTSAQKNPTAFYLCASSIRTASVVLFFGSGTQLSVL.

V is TRBV3-1 (or the pseudogene TRBV3-2) and J is TRBJ2-7; D call uncertain. This CDR3 is built from 14 residues. The germline V gene encodes CDR1 LGHDT and CDR2 YNNKEL (reference sequence). The V and J ends lost 1 base and 2 bases respectively, with 9 bases between them. CDR3 sequence reads: CASSQVPQAYEQYF. Here the CDR3 DNA reads TGTGCCAGCAGCCAAGTGCCCCAAGCCTACGAGCAGTACTTC.

The CDR3 here is CASSRSNEKLFF. CDR3 DNA sequence: TGTGCCAGCAGTAGGAGTAATGAAAAACTGTTTTTT. This chain joins TRBV12-3 or TRBV12-4 and TRBJ1-4; D is unresolved. This CDR3 contains 12 residues. V was pared by 5 bases and J by 4 bases, with 5 bases between.

This chain links TRBV6-5 with TRBJ2-7, with D possibly being TRBD1 or TRBD2 (7 bases each). The V and J ends lost 6 bases and 2 bases respectively, with 14 bases between them. The germline V gene encodes CDR1 MNHEY and CDR2 SVGAGI. CDR3 size: 14 residues. The CDR3: CASRPRGGTYEQYF. CDR3 bases: TGTGCCAGCAGACCCAGGGGGGGAACCTACGAGCAGTACTTC.

V and J are TRBV27 and TRBJ2-2; possible D gene TRBD1, 5 bases. Trimming cost V 2 bases and J 1 base, with 8 bases left between them. CDR1 and CDR2 from the germline V gene are MNHEY and SMNVEV (reference sequence). This CDR3 contains 15 residues. CDR3 residues: CASSLETGNTGELFF. The CDR3 DNA reads TGTGCCAGCAGTTTAGAAACAGGGAACACCGGGGAGCTGTTTTTT.

The J gene is TRBJ1-4, the V gene TRBV28; 7 bases are a match to TRBD1. Trimming at V came to 5 bases and at J to 6 bases, leaving 9 bases not matched to a gene. The CDR3 contains 15 residues. Per the germline V gene, CDR1 is MDHEN and CDR2 is SYDVKM. The CDR3 bases are TGTGCCAGCAGTGGTGGGACAGTCGGAGATGAAAAACTGTTTTTT. This sequence encodes CASSGGTVGDEKLFF.

The chain combines TRBV28 with TRBJ2-7; D not certain. The CDR3 extends over 14 amino acids. The V and J ends lost 9 bases and 4 bases respectively, with 19 bases between them. Germline values: CDR1 MDHEN, CDR2 SYDVKM. Written as DNA, the CDR3 is TGTGCCAGTGCACAACTCCCCGGGCGGTACGAGCAGTACTTC. This encodes CASAQLPGRYEQYF.

The rearrangement uses TRBV2 and TRBJ2-1; 9 nucleotides align to TRBD1. This CDR3 contains 14 residues. CDR1 is SNHLY, CDR2 FYNNEI, per germline. Trimming took 3 bases from V and 8 from J; bases not matched to a gene: 5. The CDR3 region has the DNA TGTGCCAGCAGTGATTCGGACAGGGGCGATGAGCAGTTCTTC. It codes for CASSDSDRGDEQFF.

CDR3 amino acids: CASRQDSDYGYTF. In nucleotides, the CDR3 is TGTGCCAGCAGACAGGACAGCGACTATGGCTACACCTTC. The chain combines TRBV27 with TRBJ1-2; maybe TRBD1 (6 bases). The ends were cut back, 6 bases at V and 3 bases at J, with 11 bases in the middle. Germline V gene lookup returns CDR1 MNHEY and CDR2 SMNVEV (reference sequence). The CDR3 runs to 13 residues.

The chain joins TRBV4-1 to TRBJ2-2; D remains unclear. The V and J ends lost 0 bases and 0 bases respectively, with 8 bases between them. The CDR3 sequence is 16 residues long. Germline V gene data show CDR1 as MGHRA and CDR2 as YSYEKL. The CDR3 bases are TGCGCCAGCAGCCAAGATTCCGAAGCGAACACCGGGGAGCTGTTTTTT. Its protein product is CASSQDSEANTGELFF.